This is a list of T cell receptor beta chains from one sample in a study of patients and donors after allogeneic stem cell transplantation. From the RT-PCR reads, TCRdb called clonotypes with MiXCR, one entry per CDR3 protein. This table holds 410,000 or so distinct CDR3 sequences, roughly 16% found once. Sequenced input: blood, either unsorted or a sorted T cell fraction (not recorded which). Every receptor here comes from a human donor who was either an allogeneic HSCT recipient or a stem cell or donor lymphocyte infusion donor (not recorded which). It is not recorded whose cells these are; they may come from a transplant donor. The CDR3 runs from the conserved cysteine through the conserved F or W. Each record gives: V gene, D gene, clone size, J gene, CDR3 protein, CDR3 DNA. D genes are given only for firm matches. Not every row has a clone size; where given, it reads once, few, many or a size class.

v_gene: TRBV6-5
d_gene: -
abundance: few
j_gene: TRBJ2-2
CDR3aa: CASSYLGRHTGELFF
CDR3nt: TGTGCCAGCAGTTACCTTGGCCGGCACACCGGGGAGCTGTTTTTT

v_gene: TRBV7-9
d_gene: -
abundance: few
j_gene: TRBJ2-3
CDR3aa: CASSPISPGQGRDTQYF
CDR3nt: TGTGCCAGCAGCCCCATCTCCCCGGGACAAGGGAGAGATACGCAGTATTTT

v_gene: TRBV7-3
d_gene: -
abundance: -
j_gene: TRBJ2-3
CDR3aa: CASSLGSDRTDTQYF
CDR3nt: TGTGCCAGCAGCCTAGGTTCCGATCGGACAGATACGCAGTATTTT

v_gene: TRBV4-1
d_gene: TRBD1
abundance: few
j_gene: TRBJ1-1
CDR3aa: CASSFRQGASTEAFF
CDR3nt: TGCGCCAGCAGCTTCCGACAGGGGGCGAGCACTGAAGCTTTCTTT

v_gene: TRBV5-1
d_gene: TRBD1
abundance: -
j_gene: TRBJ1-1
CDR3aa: CASSSHRGTEAFF
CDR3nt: TGCGCCAGCAGCTCTCACAGGGGAACTGAAGCTTTCTTT

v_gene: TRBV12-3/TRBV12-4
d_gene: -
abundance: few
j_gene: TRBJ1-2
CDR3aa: CASSSAVQKDGYTF
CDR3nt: TGTGCCAGCAGCTCAGCGGTGCAAAAAGATGGCTACACCTTC

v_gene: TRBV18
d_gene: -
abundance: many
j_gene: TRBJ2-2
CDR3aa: CASSPILMNTGELFF
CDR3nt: TGTGCCAGCTCACCGATACTCATGAACACCGGGGAGCTGTTTTTT

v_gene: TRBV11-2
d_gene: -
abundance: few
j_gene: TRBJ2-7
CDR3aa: CASSLAWGGGSYEQYF
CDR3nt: TGTGCCAGCAGCTTAGCTTGGGGGGGCGGATCTTACGAGCAGTACTTC

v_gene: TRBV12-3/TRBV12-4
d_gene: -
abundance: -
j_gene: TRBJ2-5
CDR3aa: CASSQFQGEGTGQETQYF
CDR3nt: TGTGCCAGCAGTCAATTCCAGGGGGAGGGGACAGGTCAAGAGACCCAGTACTTC

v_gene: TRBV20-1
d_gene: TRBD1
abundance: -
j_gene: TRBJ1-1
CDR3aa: CSARPQGGTEAFF
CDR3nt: TGCAGTGCTAGACCTCAGGGGGGCACTGAAGCTTTCTTT

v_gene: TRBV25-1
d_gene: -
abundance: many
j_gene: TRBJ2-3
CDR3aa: CASGRTGTQYF
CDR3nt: TGTGCCAGCGGAAGGACCGGGACGCAGTATTTT

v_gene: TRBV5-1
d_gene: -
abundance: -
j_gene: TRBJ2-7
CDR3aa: CASSLGPEGYEQYF
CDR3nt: TGCGCCAGCAGCCTGGGGCCTGAGGGCTACGAGCAGTACTTC

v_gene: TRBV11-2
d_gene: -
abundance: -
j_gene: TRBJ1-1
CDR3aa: CASSQTRTVGPMNTEAFF
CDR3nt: TGTGCCAGCAGCCAAACCCGGACAGTCGGTCCCATGAACACTGAAGCTTTCTTT

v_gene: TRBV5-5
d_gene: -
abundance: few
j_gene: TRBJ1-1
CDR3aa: CASSRQDNTEAFF
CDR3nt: TGTGCCAGCAGCCGGCAAGACAACACTGAAGCTTTCTTT

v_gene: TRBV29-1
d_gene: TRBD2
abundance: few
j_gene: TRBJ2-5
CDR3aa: CSVGTSGRWSQETQYF
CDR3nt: TGCAGCGTCGGGACTAGCGGGAGGTGGAGCCAAGAGACCCAGTACTTC

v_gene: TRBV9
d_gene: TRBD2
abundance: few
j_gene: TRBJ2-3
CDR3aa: CASSVRSASGRTDTQYF
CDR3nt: TGTGCCAGCAGCGTTCGTTCTGCTAGCGGGAGGACAGATACGCAGTATTTT

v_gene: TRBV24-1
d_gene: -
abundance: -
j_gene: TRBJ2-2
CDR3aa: CATSPAWPGNTGELFF
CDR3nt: TGTGCCACCAGTCCCGCTTGGCCGGGCAACACCGGGGAGCTGTTTTTT

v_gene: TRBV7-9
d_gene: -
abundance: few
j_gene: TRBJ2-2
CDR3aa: CASSLWVNTGELFF
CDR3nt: TGTGCCAGCAGCTTATGGGTGAACACCGGGGAGCTGTTTTTT

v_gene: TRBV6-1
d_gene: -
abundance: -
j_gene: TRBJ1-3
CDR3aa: CAAGPGNTIYF
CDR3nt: TGTGCCGCAGGACCGGGAAACACCATATATTTT

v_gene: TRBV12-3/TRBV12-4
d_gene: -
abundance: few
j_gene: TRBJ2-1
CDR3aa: CASSGAGYGGAYNEQFF
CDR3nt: TGTGCCAGCAGTGGGGCGGGGTATGGCGGCGCCTACAATGAGCAGTTCTTC

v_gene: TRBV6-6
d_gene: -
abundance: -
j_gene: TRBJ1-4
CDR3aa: CASRREKLFF
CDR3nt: TGTGCCAGCAGACGTGAAAAACTGTTTTTT

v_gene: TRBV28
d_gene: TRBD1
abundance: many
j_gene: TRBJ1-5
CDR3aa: CASSRDRNQPQHF
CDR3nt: TGTGCCAGCAGCCGGGACAGGAATCAGCCCCAGCATTTT

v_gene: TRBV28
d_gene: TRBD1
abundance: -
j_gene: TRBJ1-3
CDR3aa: CASRGQGAGNTIYF
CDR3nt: TGTGCCAGCAGGGGACAGGGGGCGGGAAACACCATATATTTT

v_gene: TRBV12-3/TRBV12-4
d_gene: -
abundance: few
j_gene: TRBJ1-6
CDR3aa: CASSSWRGHNSPLHF
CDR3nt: TGTGCCAGCAGTTCCTGGAGGGGCCACAATTCACCCCTCCACTTT

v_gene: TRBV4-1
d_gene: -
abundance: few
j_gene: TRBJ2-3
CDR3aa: CASSQDSGASTDTQYF
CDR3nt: TGCGCCAGCAGCCAAGACTCAGGAGCTAGCACAGATACGCAGTATTTT

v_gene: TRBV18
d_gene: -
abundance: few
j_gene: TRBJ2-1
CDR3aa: CASSPGGYNEQFF
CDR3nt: TGTGCCAGCTCACCAGGAGGCTACAATGAGCAGTTCTTC

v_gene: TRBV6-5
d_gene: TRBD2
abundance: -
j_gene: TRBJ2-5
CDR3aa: CASSYSAGVTQYF
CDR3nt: TGTGCCAGCAGTTACTCTGCGGGGGTGACCCAGTACTTC

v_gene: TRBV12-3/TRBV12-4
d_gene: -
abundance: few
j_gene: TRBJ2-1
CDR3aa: CASRNVDEQFF
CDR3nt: TGTGCCAGCAGAAATGTAGATGAGCAGTTCTTC

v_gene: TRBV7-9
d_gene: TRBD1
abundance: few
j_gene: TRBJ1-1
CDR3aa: CASSSKTPGGTEAFF
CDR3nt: TGTGCCAGCAGCTCAAAAACCCCAGGGGGCACTGAAGCTTTCTTT

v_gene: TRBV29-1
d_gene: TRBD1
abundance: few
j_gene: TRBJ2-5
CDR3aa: CSVDRQGKETQYF
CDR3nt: TGCAGCGTGGACAGACAGGGGAAAGAGACCCAGTACTTC

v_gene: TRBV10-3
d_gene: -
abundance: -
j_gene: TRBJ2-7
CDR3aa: CAISAQTGPYEQYF
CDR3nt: TGTGCCATCAGCGCGCAGACAGGACCCTACGAGCAGTACTTC

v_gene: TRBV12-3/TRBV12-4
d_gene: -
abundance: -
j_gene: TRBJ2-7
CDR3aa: CASSFGLAASYEQYF
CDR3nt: TGTGCCAGCAGTTTTGGCCTAGCCGCTTCCTACGAGCAGTACTTC

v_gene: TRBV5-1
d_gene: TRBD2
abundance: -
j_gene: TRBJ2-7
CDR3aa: CASSKGLAESYEQYF
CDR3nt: TGCGCCAGCAGCAAGGGACTAGCGGAATCCTACGAGCAGTACTTC

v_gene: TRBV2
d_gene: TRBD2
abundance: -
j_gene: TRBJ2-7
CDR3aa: CASRRELAGVIYEQYF
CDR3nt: TGTGCCAGCAGGAGGGAACTAGCGGGAGTTATATACGAGCAGTACTTC

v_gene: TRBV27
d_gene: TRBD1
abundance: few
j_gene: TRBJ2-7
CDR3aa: CASSLFPGQGAYEQYF
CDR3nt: TGTGCCAGCAGTTTATTCCCCGGGCAGGGGGCTTACGAGCAGTACTTC

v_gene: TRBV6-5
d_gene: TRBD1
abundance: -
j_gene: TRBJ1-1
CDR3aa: CASSYGDRGGTEAFF
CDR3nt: TGTGCCAGCAGTTACGGAGACAGGGGTGGAACTGAAGCTTTCTTT

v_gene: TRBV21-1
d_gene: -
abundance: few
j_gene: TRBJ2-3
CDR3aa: CASSKVKASGRSSTDTQYF
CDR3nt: TGTGCCAGCAGCAAAGTTAAGGCTAGCGGGAGGTCTAGCACAGATACGCAGTATTTT

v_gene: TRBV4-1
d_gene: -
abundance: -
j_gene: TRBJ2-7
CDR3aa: CASSQGTGLISYEQYF
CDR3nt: TGCGCCAGCAGCCAAGGAACAGGGTTAATCTCCTACGAGCAGTACTTC

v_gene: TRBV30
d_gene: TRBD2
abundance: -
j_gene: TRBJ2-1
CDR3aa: CAWNFLTSGRWSYNEQFF
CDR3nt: TGTGCCTGGAATTTCTTGACTAGCGGGAGATGGTCCTACAATGAGCAGTTCTTC

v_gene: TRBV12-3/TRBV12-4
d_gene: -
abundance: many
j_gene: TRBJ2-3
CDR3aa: CASSLAPPTNTDTQYF
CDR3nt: TGTGCCAGCAGTTTAGCGCCGCCGACTAACACAGATACGCAGTATTTT

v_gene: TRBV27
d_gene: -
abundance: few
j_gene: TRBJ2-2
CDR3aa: CASSFSGQLRPSVTGELFF
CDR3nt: TGTGCCAGCAGTTTCTCGGGACAGCTTAGACCTAGCGTCACCGGGGAGCTGTTTTTT

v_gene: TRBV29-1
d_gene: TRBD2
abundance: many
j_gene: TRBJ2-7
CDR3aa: CSVPGLAGVYEQYF
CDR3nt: TGCAGCGTTCCTGGACTAGCGGGAGTCTACGAGCAGTACTTC

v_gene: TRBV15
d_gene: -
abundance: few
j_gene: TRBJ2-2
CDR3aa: CATSSPIRTRNTGELFF
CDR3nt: TGTGCCACCAGCTCACCTATCAGGACTCGGAACACCGGGGAGCTGTTTTTT

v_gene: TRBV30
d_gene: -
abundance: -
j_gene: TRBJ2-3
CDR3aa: CAWSVVAAGSTDTQYF
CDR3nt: TGTGCCTGGAGTGTAGTCGCAGCAGGTAGCACAGATACGCAGTATTTT